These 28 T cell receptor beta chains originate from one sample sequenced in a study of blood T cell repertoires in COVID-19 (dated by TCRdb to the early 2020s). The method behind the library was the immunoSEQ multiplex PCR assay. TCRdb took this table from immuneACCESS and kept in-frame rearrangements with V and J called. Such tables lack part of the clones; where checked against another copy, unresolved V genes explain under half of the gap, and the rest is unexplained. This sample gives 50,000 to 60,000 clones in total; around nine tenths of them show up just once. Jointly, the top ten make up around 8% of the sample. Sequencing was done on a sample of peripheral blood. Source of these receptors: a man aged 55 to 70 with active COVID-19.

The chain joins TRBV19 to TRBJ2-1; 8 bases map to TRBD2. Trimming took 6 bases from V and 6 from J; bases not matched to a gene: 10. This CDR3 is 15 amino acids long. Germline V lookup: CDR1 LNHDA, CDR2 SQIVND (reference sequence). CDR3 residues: CASRNQVAGINEQFF. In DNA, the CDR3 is TGTGCCAGTAGAAACCAAGTAGCGGGGATCAATGAGCAGTTCTTC. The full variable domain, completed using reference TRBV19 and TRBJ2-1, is DGGITQSPKYLFRKEGQNVTLSCEQNLNHDAMYWYRQDPGQGLRLIYYSQIVNDFQKGDIAEGYSVSREKKESFPLTVTSAQKNPTAFYLCASRNQVAGINEQFFGPGTRLTVL.

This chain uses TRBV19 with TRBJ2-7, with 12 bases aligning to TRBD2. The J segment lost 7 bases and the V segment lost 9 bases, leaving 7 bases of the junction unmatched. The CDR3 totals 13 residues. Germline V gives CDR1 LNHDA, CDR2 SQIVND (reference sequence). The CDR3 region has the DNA TGTGCCAGCTCTACTAGCGGGAGGCTTGAGCAGTACTTC. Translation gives CASSTSGRLEQYF.

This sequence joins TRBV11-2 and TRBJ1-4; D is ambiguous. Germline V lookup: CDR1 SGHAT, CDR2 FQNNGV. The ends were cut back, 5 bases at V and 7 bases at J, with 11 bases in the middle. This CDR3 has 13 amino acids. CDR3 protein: CASSRLGVEKLFF. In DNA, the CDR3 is TGTGCCAGCAGCAGACTGGGAGTTGAAAAACTGTTTTTT.

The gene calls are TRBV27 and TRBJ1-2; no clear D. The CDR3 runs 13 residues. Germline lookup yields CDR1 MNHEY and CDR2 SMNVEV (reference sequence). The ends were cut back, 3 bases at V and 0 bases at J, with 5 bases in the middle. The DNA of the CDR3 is TGTGCCAGCAGTTTCTTAGCTAACTATGGCTACACCTTC. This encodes CASSFLANYGYTF.

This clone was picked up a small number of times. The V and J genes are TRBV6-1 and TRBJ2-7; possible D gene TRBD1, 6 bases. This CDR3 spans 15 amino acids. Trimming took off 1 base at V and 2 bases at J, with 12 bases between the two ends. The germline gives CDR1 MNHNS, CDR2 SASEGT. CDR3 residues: CASSEGGGQTYEQYF. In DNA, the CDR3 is TGTGCCAGCAGTGAAGGTGGTGGACAGACCTACGAGCAGTACTTC.

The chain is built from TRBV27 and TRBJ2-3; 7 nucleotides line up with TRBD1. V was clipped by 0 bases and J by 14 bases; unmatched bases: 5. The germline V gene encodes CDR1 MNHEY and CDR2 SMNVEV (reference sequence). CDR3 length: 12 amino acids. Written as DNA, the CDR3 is TGTGCCAGCAGTTTATCAGGGACAGCACCGTATTTT. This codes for CASSLSGTAPYF.

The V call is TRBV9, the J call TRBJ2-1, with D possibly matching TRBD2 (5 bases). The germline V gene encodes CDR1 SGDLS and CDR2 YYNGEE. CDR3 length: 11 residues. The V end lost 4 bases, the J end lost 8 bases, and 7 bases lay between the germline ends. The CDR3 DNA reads TGTGCCAGCAGCACCGGGGATGAGCAGTTCTTC. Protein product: CASSTGDEQFF.

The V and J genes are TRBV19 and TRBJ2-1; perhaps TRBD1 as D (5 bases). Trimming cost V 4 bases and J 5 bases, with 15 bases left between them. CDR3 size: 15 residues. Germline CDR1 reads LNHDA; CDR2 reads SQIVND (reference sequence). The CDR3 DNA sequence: TGTGCCAGTAGTACCTTCGACAGACTGAACAATGAGCAGTTCTTC. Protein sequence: CASSTFDRLNNEQFF.

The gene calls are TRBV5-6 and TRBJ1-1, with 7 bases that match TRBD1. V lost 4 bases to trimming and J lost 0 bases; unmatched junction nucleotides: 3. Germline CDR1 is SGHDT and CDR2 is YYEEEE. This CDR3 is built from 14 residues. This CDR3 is CASSTGVMNTEAFF. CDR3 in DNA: TGTGCCAGCAGCACAGGGGTAATGAACACTGAAGCTTTCTTT.

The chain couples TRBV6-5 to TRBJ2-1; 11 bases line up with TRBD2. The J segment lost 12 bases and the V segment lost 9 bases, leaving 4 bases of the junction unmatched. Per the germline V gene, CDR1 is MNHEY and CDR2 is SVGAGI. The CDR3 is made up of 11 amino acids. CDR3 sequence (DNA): TGTGCCAGTCGACTAGCGGGATGGCAGTTCTTC. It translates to CASRLAGWQFF.

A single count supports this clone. In DNA, the CDR3 is TGTGCCAGCAGCACCGACAGGGCCGGAACCCAGTACTTC. It translates to CASSTDRAGTQYF. The chain recombines TRBV7-2 with TRBJ2-5, with 7 bases fitting TRBD1. This CDR3 region has 13 residues. CDR1 SGHTA and CDR2 FQGNSA come from the germline V gene. V lost 5 bases, J lost 8 bases, and 8 bases stayed unmatched.

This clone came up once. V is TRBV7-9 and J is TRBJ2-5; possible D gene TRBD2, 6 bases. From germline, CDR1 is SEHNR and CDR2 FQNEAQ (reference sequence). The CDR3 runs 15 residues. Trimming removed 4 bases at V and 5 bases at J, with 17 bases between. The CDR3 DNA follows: TGTGCCAGCAGCTCCCAGTCTCGAGGAGGGGAGACCCAGTACTTC. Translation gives CASSSQSRGGETQYF.

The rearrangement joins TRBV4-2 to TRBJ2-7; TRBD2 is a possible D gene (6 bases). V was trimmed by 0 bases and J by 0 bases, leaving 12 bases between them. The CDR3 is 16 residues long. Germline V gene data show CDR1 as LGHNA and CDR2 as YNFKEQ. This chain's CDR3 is CASSQDGTFSSYEQYF. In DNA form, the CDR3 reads TGTGCCAGCAGCCAAGACGGGACTTTTAGCTCCTACGAGCAGTACTTC.

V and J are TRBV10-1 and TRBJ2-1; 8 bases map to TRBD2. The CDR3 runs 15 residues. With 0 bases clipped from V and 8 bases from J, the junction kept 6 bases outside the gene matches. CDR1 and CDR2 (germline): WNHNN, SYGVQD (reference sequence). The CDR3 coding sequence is TGCGCCAGCAGTGAGTCTAGCGGGGTGGGCGATGAGCAGTTCTTC. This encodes CASSESSGVGDEQFF.

The CDR3 reads CASSQGAGGLEQYF. Written as DNA, the CDR3 is TGTGCCAGCAGCCAAGGGGCGGGTGGATTGGAGCAGTACTTC. The chain couples TRBV3-1 (or the pseudogene TRBV3-2) to TRBJ2-7; D may be TRBD2 (5 bases). There are 14 residues in the CDR3. V was cut by 1 base and J by 7 bases, with 14 bases left in between. Looked up from germline, CDR1 is LGHDT and CDR2 is YNNKEL (reference sequence).

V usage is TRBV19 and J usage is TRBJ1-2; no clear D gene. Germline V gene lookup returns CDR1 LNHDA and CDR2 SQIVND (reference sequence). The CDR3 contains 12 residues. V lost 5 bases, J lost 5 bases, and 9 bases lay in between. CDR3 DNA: TGTGCCAGTAGTCCCCCCCAGTATGGCTACACCTTC. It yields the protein CASSPPQYGYTF.

The chain's CDR3 is CSAWGTEVLSSYNEQFF. CDR3 coding DNA: TGCAGTGCCTGGGGGACAGAAGTACTGAGCTCCTACAATGAGCAGTTCTTC. The chain couples TRBV29-1 to TRBJ2-1; 7 bases map to TRBD1. Germline values: CDR1 SQVTM, CDR2 ANQGSEA. This CDR3 contains 17 residues.

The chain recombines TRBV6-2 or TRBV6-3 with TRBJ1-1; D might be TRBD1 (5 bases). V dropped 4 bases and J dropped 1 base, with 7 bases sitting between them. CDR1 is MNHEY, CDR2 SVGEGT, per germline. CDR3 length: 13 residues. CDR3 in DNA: TGTGCCAGCAGTTCACAGGAGAACACTGAAGCTTTCTTT. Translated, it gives CASSSQENTEAFF.

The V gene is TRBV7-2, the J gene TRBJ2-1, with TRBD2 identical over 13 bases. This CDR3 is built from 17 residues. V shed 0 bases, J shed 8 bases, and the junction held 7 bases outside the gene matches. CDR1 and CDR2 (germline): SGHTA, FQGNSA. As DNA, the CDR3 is TGTGCCAGCAGCTTAGCTAGGACTAGCGGGAGCCCCTATGAGCAGTTCTTC. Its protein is CASSLARTSGSPYEQFF.

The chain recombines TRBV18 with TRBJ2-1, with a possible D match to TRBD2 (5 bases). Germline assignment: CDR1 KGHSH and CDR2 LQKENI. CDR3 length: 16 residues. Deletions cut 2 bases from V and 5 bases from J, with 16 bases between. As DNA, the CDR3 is TGTGCCAGCTCACCAGACGGGATAGGCCGTGACAATGAGCAGTTCTTC. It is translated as CASSPDGIGRDNEQFF.

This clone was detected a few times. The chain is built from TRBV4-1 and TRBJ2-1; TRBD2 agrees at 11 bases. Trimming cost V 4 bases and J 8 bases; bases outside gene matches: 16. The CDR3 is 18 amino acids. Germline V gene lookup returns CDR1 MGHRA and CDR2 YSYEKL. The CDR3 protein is CASSRLPLTSGSFDEQFF. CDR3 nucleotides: TGCGCCAGCAGCCGACTTCCCTTAACTAGCGGGAGTTTTGATGAGCAGTTCTTC.

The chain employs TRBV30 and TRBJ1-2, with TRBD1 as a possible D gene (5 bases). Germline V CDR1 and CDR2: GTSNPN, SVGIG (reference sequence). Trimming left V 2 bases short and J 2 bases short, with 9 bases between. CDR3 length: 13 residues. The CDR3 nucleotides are TGTGCCTGGAGTCGGGGGTCGAACTATGGCTACACCTTC. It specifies CAWSRGSNYGYTF.

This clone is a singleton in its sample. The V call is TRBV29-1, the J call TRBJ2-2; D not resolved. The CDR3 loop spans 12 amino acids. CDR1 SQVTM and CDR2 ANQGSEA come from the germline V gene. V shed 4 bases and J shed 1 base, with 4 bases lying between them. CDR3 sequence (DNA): TGCAGCGTTGCAGGGAACACCGGGGAGCTGTTTTTT. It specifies CSVAGNTGELFF.

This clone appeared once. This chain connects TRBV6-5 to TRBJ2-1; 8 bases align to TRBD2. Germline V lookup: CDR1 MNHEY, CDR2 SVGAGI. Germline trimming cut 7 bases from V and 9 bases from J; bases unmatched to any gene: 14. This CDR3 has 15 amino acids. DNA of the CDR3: TGTGCCAGCAATGCCGGGACTAGAGGGTTGGGTGAGCAGTTCTTC. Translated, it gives CASNAGTRGLGEQFF.

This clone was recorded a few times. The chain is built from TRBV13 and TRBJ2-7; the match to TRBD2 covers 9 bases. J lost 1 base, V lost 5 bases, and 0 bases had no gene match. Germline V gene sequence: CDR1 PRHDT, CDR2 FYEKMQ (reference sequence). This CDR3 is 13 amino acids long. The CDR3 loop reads CASSTSGSYEQYF. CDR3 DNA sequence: TGTGCCAGCAGCACTAGCGGGTCCTACGAGCAGTACTTC.

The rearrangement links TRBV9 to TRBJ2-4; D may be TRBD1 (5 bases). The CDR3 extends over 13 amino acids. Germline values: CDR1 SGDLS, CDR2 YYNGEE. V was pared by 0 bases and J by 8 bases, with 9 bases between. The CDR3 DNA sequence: TGTGCCAGCAGCGTAGGCCCAGGGCACATTCAGTACTTC. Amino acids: CASSVGPGHIQYF.

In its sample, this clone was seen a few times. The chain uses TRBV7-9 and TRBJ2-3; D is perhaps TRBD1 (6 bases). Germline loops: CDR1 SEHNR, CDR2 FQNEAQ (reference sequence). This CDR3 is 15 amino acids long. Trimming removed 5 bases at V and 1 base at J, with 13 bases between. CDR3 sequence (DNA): TGTGCCAGCAGCCTAGGACAGCTCGGCACAGATACGCAGTATTTT. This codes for CASSLGQLGTDTQYF. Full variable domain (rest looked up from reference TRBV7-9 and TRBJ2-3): DTGVSQNPRHKITKRGQNVTFRCDPISEHNRLYWYRQTLGQGPEFLTYFQNEAQLEKSRLLSDRFSAERPKGSFSTLEIQRTEQGDSAMYLCASSLGQLGTDTQYFGPGTRLTVL.

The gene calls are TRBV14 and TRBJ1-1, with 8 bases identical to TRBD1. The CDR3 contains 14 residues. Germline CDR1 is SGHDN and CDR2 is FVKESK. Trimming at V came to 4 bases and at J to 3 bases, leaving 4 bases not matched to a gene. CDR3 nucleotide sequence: TGTGCCAGCAGCCCCACAGGGGGGGACACTGAAGCTTTCTTT. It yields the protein CASSPTGGDTEAFF.